This paragraph reports one T cell receptor (beta chain). The data stem from a study of T cells in Graves' hyperthyroidism and ophthalmopathy. About the study: Before treatment of any kind, peripheral blood was taken at initial diagnosis.

CDR1 and CDR2 from the germline V gene are SGHDN and FVKESK. This CDR3 is 13 amino acids long. V was cut by 2 bases and J by 4 bases, with 8 bases left in between. Amplification of TCR beta CDR3 regions was performed using RNA transcripts as template. With the HTBI primer set, the TCR CDR3 went through a first round of RT-PCR. TCRdb re-analysed the multiplex PCR reads in MiXCR, keeping a single row per CDR3 protein. This sample carries hundreds of thousands of distinct CDR3 sequences, approximately 40% of them seen once, and the ten largest clones take 8.9%. The hyperthyroidism was newly diagnosed and had lasted under 2 months; the patients were aged 18 to 65. Patients having uncontrolled infection, another autoimmune disease, pregnancy or lactation were not included.

The sequenced sample was blood. This sequence was found in a man aged 18 to 30 with Graves' hyperthyroidism. This chain connects TRBV14 to TRBJ1-2, with D tentatively TRBD1 (5 bases). In DNA, the CDR3 is TGTGCCAGCAGCCAAATGGGGGGCTATGGCTACACCTTC. Translated: CASSQMGGYGYTF. The full variable domain, rest sourced from reference TRBV14 and TRBJ1-2, is EAGVTQFPSHSVIEKGQTVTLRCDPISGHDNLYWYRRVMGKEIKFLLHFVKESKQDESGMPNNRFLAERTGGTYSTLKVQPAELEDSGVYFCASSQMGGYGYTFGSGTRLTVV.